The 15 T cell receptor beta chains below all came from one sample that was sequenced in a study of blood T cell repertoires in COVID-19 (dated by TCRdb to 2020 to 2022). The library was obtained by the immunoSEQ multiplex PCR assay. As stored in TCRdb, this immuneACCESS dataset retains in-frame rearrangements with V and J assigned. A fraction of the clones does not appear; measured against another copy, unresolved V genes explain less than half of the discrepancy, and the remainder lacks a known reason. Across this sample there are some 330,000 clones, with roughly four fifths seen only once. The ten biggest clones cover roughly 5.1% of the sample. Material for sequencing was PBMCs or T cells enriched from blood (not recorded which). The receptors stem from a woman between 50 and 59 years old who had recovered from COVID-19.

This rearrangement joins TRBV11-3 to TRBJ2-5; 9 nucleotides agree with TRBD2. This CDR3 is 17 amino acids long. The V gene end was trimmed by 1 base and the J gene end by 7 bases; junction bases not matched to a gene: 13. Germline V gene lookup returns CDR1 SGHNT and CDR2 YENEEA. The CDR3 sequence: CASSLGVAGVSLLTQYF. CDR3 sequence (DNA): TGTGCCAGCAGCTTAGGAGTAGCGGGAGTCTCTTTACTGACCCAGTACTTC.

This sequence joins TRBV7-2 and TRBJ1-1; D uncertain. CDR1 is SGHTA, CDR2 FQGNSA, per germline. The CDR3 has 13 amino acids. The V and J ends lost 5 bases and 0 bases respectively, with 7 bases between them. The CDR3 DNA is TGTGCCAGCAGCCCTAGGTTGAACACTGAAGCTTTCTTT. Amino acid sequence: CASSPRLNTEAFF.

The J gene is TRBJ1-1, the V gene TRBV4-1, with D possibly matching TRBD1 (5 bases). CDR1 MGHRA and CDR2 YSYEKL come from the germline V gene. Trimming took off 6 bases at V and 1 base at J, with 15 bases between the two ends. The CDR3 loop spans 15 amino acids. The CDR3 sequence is CASSHLLTGNTEAFF. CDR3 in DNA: TGCGCCAGCAGTCACTTGTTAACAGGGAACACTGAAGCTTTCTTT.

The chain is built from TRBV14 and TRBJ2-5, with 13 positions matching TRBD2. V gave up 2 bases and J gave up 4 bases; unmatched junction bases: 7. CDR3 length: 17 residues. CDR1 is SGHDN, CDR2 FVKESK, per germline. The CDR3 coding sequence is TGTGCCAGCAGCCAATACCAGGGACTAGCGGGGTCAGAGACCCAGTACTTC. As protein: CASSQYQGLAGSETQYF.

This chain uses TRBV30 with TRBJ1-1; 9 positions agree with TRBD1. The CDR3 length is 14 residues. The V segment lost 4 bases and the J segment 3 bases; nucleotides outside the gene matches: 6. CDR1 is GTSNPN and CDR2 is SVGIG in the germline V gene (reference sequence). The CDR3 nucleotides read TGTGCCTGGAATCTACAGGGGGCTGACACTGAAGCTTTCTTT. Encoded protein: CAWNLQGADTEAFF.

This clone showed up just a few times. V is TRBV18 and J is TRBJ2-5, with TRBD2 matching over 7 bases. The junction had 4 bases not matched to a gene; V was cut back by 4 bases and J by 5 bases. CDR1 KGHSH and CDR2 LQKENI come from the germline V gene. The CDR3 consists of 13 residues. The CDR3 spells CASSQTSVETQYF. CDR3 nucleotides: TGTGCCAGCTCACAAACTAGCGTTGAGACCCAGTACTTC.

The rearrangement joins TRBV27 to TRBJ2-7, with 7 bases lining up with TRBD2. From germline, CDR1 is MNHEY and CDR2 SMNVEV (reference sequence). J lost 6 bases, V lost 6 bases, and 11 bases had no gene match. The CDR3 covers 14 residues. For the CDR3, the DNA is TGTGCCAGCAGCAGCGGGATCACCACCGGCGAGCAGTACTTC. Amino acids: CASSSGITTGEQYF.

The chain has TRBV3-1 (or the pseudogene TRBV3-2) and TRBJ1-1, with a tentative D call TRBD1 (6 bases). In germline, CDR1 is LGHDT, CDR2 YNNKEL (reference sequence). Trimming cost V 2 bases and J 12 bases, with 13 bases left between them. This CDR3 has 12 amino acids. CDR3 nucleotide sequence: TGTGCCAGCAGCCAACCGACAGGTGGTTCTTTCTTT. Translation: CASSQPTGGSFF.

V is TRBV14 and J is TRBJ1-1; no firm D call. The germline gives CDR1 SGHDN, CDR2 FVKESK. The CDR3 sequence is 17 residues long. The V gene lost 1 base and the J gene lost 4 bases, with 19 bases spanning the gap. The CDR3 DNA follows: TGTGCCAGCAGCCAAGGATTGAGGGTCGCCTGGGGCACTGAAGCTTTCTTT. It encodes CASSQGLRVAWGTEAFF.

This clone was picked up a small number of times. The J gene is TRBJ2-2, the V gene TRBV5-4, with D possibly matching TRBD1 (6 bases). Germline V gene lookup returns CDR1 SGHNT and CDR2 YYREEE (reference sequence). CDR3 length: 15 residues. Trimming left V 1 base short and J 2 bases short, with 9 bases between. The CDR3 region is CASSLTGSNTGELFF. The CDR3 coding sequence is TGTGCCAGCAGCTTGACAGGGAGTAACACCGGGGAGCTGTTTTTT.

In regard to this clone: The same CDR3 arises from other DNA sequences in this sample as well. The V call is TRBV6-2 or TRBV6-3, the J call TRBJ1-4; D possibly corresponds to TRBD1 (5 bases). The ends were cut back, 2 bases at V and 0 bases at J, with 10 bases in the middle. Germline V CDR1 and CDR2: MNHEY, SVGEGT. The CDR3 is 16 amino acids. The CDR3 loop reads CASSYRGAATNEKLFF. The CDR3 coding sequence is TGTGCCAGCAGTTACAGGGGCGCCGCAACTAATGAAAAACTGTTTTTT.

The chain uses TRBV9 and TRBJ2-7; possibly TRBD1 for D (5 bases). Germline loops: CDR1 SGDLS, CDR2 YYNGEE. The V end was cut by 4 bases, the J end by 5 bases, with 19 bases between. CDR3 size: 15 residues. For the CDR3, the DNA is TGTGCCAGCAGCCCAGGGTCCCGTCGAGGCGACGAGCAGTACTTC. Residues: CASSPGSRRGDEQYF. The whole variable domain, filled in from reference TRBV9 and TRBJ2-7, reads DSGVTQTPKHLITATGQRVTLRCSPRSGDLSVYWYQQSLDQGLQFLIQYYNGEERAKGNILERFSAQQFPDLHSELNLSSLELGDSALYFCASSPGSRRGDEQYFGPGTRLTVT.

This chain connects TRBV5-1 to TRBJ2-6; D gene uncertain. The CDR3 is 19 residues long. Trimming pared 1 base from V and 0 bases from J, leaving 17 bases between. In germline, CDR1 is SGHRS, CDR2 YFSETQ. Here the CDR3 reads CASSLFLGLATSGANVLTF. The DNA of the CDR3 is TGCGCCAGCAGCTTGTTCCTGGGCTTGGCTACCTCTGGGGCCAACGTCCTGACTTTC.

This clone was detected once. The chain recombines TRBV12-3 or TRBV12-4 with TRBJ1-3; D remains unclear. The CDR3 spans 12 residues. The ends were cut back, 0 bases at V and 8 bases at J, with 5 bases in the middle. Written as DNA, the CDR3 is TGTGCCAGCAGTTTAGCCGGGGACACCATATATTTT. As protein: CASSLAGDTIYF.

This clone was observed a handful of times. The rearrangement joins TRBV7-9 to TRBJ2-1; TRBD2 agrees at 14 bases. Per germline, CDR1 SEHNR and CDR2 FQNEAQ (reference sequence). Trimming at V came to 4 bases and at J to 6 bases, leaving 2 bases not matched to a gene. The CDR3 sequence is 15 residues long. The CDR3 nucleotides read TGTGCCAGCAGCTGGGGGACTAGCGGGAGCAATGAGCAGTTCTTC. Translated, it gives CASSWGTSGSNEQFF.